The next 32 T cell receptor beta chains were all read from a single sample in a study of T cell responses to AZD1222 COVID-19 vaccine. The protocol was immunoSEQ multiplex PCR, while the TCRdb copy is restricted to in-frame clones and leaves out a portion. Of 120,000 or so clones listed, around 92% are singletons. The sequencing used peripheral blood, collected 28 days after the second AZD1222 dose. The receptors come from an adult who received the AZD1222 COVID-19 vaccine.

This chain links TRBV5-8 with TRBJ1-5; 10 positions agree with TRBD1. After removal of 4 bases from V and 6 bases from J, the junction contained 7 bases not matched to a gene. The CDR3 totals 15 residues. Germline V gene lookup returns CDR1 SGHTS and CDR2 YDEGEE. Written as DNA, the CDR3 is TGTGCCAGCAGCGAGGGGACAGGGGTGCGTCAGCCCCAGCATTTT. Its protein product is CASSEGTGVRQPQHF.

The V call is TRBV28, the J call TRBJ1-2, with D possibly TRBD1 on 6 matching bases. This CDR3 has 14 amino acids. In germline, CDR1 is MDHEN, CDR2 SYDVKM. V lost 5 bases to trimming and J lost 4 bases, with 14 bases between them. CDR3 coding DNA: TGTGCCAGCAGTGCCGGAGGACAGAGCTATGGCTACACCTTC. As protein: CASSAGGQSYGYTF.

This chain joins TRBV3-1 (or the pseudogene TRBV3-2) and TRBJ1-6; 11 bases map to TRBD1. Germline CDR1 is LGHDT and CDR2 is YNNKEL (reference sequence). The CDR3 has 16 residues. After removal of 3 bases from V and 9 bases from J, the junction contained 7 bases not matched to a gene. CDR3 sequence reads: CASSQSPGQGVSPLHF. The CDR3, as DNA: TGTGCCAGCAGCCAGTCACCGGGACAGGGGGTTTCACCCCTCCACTTT.

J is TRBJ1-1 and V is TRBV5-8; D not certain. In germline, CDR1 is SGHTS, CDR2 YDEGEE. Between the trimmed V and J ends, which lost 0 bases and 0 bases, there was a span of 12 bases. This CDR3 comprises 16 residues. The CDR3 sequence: CASSLGQPNMNTEAFF. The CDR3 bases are TGTGCCAGCAGCTTGGGTCAGCCCAACATGAACACTGAAGCTTTCTTT.

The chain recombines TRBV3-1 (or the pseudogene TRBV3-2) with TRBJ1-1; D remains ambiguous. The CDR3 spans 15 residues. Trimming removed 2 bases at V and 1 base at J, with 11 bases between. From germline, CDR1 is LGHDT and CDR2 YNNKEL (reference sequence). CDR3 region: CASSQQDIENTEAFF. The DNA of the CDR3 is TGTGCCAGCAGCCAACAAGATATTGAGAACACTGAAGCTTTCTTT.

The CDR3 region is CASSQINQWSNEKLFF. The CDR3 region has the DNA TGTGCCAGCAGCCAAATAAATCAGTGGTCTAATGAAAAACTGTTTTTT. The chain joins TRBV3-1 (or the pseudogene TRBV3-2) to TRBJ1-4, with D uncertain. Trimming stripped 2 bases from V and 3 bases from J, with 13 bases between. The CDR3 contains 16 residues. From germline, CDR1 is LGHDT and CDR2 YNNKEL (reference sequence).

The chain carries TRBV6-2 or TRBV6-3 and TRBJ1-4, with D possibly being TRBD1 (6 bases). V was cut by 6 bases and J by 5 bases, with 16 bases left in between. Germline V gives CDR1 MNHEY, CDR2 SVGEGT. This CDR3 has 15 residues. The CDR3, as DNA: TGTGCCAGCAGCGACCCACAGGGTATGAATGAAAAACTGTTTTTT. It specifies CASSDPQGMNEKLFF.

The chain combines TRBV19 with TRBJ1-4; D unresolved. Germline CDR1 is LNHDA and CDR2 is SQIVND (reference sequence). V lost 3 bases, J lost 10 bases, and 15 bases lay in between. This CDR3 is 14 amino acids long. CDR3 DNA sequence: TGTGCCAGTAGTATCTCAAGGGAGTCTGGAAAACTGTTTTTT. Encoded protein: CASSISRESGKLFF.

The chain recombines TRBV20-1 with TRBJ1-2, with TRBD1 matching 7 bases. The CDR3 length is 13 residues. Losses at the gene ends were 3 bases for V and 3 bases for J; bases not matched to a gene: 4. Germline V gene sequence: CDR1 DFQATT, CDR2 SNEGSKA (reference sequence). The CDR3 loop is CSASPGGHYGYTF. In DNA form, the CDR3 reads TGCAGTGCTAGTCCAGGGGGACACTATGGCTACACCTTC.

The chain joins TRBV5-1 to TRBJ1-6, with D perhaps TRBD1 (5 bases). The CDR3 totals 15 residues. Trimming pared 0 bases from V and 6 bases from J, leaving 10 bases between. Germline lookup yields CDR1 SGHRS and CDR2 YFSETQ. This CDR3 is CASSLGQRLNSPLHF. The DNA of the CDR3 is TGCGCCAGCAGCTTGGGACAGAGGCTTAATTCACCCCTCCACTTT.

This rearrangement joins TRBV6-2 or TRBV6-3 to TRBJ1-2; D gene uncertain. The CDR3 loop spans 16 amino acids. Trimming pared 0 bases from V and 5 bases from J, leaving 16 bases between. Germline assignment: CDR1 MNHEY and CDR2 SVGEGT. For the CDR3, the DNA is TGTGCCAGCAGTTACTCGAGCGGACGGACCGCGTATGGCTACACCTTC. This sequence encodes CASSYSSGRTAYGYTF.

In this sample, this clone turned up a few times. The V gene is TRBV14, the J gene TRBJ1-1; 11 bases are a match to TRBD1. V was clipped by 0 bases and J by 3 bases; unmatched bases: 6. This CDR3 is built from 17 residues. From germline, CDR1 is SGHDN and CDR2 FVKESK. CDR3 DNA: TGTGCCAGCAGCCAAGAGAGGACAGGGGGCGCGGACACTGAAGCTTTCTTT. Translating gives CASSQERTGGADTEAFF.

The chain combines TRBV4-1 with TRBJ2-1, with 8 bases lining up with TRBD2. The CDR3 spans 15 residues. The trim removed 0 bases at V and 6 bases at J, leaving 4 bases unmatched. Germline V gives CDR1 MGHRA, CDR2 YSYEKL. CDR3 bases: TGCGCCAGCAGCCAAGAAGGAGCGGGAGCCAATGAGCAGTTCTTC. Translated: CASSQEGAGANEQFF.

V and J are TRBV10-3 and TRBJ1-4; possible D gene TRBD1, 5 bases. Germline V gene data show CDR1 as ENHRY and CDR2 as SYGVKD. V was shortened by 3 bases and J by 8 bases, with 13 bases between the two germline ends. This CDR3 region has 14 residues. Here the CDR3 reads CAISDGAISEKLFF. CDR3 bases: TGTGCCATCAGTGACGGGGCCATATCCGAAAAACTGTTTTTT.

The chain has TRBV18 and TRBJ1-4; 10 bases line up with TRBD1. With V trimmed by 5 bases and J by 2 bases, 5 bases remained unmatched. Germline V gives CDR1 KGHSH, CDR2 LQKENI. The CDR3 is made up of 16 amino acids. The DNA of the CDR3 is TGTGCCAGCTCAACCACGACAGGGGGCACTAATGAAAAACTGTTTTTT. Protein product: CASSTTTGGTNEKLFF. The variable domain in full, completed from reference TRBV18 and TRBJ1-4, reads NAGVMQNPRHLVRRRGQEARLRCSPMKGHSHVYWYRQLPEEGLKFMVYLQKENIIDESGMPKERFSAEFPKEGPSILRIQQVVRGDSAAYFCASSTTTGGTNEKLFFGSGTQLSVL.

This CDR3 reads CASSGQNTEAFF. As DNA, the CDR3 is TGTGCCAGCAGTGGACAGAACACTGAAGCTTTCTTT. V and J are TRBV11-3 and TRBJ1-1, with D possibly being TRBD1 (5 bases). The CDR3 runs 12 residues. Trimming left V 6 bases short and J 1 base short, with 6 bases between. CDR1 SGHNT and CDR2 YENEEA come from the germline V gene.

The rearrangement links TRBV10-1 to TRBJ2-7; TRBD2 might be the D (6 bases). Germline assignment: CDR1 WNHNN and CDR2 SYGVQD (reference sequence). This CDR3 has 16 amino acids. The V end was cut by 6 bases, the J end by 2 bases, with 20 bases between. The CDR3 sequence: CASRTTDGGTPYEQYF. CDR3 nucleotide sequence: TGCGCCAGCAGGACAACGGACGGAGGGACCCCCTACGAGCAGTACTTC.

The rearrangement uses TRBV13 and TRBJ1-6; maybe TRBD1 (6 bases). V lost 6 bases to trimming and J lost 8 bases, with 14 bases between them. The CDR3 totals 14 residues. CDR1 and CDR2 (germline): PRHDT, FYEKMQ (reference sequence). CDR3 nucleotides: TGTGCCAGCAGTCCAAGAGGGGGGTATTCACCCCTCCACTTT. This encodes CASSPRGGYSPLHF.

The CDR3 DNA reads as TGTGCCAGCGAGGGTGGGTCTGAAGCTTTCTTT. Its protein is CASEGGSEAFF. The V call is TRBV3-1 (or the pseudogene TRBV3-2), the J call TRBJ1-1; D not certain. The CDR3 length is 11 residues. The V and J ends lost 8 bases and 6 bases respectively, with 10 bases between them. CDR1 is LGHDT, CDR2 YNNKEL, per germline (reference sequence).

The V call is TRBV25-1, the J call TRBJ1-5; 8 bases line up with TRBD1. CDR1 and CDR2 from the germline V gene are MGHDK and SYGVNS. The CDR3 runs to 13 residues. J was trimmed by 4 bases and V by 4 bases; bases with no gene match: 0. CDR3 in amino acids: CASSGTGNQPQHF. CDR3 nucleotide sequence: TGTGCCAGCAGTGGGACAGGGAATCAGCCCCAGCATTTT.

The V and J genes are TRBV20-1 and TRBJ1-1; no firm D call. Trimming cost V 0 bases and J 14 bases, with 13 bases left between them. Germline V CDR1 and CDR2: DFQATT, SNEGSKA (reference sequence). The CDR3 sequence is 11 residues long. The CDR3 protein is CSARDGAVEFF. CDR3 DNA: TGCAGTGCTAGAGATGGTGCAGTGGAATTCTTT.

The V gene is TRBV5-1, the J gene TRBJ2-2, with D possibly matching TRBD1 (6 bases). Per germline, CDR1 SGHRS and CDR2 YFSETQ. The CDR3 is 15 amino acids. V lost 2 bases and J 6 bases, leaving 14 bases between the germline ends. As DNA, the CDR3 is TGCGCCAGCAGCTTCAGGGGCATGGATGCCGGGGAGCTGTTTTTT. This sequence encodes CASSFRGMDAGELFF.

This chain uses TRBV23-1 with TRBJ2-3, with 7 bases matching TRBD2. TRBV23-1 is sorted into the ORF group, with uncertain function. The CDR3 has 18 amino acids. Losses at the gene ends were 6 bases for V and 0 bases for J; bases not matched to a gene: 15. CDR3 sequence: CASRAQESLAESTDTQYF. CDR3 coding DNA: TGCGCCAGCAGGGCGCAAGAAAGTCTAGCGGAGAGCACAGATACGCAGTATTTT.

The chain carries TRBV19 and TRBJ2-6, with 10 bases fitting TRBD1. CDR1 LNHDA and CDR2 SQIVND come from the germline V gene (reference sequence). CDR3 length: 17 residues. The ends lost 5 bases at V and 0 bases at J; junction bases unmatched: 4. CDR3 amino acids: CASSGGQGVSGANVLTF. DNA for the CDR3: TGTGCCAGTAGTGGAGGACAGGGGGTCTCTGGGGCCAACGTCCTGACTTTC.

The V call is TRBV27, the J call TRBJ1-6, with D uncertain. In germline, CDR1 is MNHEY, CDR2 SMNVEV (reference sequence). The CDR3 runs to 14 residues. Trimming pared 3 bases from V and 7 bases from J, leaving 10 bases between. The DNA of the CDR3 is TGTGCCAGCAGTTTGCAGACGGGCAATTCACCCCTCCACTTT. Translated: CASSLQTGNSPLHF.

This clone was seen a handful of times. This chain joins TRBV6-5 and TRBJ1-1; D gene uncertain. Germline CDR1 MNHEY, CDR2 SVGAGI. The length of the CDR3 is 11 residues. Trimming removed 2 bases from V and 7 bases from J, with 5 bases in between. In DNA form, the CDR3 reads TGTGCCAGCAGTTACGATCGTGAAGCTTTCTTT. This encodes CASSYDREAFF.

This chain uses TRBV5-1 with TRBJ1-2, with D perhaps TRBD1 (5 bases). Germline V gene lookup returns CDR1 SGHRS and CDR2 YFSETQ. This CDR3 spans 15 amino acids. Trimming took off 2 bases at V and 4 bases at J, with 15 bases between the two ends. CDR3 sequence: CASSFGDSDGYGYTF. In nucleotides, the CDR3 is TGCGCCAGCAGCTTTGGTGACAGCGACGGCTATGGCTACACCTTC.

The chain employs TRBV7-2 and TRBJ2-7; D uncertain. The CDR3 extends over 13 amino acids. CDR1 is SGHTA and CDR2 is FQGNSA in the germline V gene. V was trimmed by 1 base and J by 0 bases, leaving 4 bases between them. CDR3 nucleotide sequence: TGTGCCAGCAGCTTAGGGGTCTCCTACGAGCAGTACTTC. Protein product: CASSLGVSYEQYF.

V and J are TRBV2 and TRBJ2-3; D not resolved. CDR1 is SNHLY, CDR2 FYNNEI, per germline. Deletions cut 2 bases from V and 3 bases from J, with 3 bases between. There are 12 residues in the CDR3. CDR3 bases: TGTGCCAGCAGTGAAACGACAGATACGCAGTATTTT. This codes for CASSETTDTQYF.

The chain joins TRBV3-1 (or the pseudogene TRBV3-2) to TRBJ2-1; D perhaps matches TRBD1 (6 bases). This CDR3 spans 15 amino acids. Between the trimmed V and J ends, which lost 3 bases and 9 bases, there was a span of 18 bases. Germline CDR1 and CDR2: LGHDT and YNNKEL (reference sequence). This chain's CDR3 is CASSHLNRELGEQFF. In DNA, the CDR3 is TGTGCCAGCAGCCATTTGAACAGGGAGTTGGGTGAGCAGTTCTTC.

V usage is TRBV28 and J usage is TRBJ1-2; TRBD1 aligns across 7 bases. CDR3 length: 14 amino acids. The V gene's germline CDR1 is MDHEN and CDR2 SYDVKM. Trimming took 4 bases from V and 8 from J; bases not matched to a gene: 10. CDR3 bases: TGTGCCAGCAGTTCAAGGACAGGAAACGGGGGCTACACCTTC. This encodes CASSSRTGNGGYTF.

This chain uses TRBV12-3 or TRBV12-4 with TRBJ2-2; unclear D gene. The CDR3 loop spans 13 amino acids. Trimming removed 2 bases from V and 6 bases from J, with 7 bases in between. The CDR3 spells CASSLNGAGELFF. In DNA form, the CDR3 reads TGTGCCAGCAGTTTAAATGGGGCCGGGGAGCTGTTTTTT.